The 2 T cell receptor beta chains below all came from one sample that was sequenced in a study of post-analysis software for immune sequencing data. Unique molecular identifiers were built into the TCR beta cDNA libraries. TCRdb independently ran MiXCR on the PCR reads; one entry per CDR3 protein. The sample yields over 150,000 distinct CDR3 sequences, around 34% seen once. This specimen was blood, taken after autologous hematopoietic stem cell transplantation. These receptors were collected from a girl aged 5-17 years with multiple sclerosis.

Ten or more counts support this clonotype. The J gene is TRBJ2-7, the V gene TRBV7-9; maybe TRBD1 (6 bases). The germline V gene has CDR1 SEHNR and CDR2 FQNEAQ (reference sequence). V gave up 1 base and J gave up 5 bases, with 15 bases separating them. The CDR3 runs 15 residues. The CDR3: CASSLGGQSPHEQYF. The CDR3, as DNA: TGTGCCAGCAGCTTAGGTGGACAGAGCCCCCACGAGCAGTACTTC.

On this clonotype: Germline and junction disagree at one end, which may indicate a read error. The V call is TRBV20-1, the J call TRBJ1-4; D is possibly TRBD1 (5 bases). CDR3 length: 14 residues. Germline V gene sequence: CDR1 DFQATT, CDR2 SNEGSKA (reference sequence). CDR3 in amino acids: CSARSGTVNEKRFF. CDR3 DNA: TGCAGTGCTAGATCCGGGACGGTTAATGAAAAACGGTTTTTT.